These 18 T cell receptor beta chains share one sample of origin, sequenced in a study of T cell responses to AZD1222 COVID-19 vaccine. TCRdb's copy holds only in-frame clones and misses some; the assay was immunoSEQ multiplex PCR. Of some 120,000 clones detected, just over 90% appear once; the ten largest clones hold just over 7%. The sample in question was peripheral blood, obtained on day 0 of AZD1222 vaccination. These receptors came from an adult in good health.

The V and J genes are TRBV6-1 and TRBJ1-5; D ambiguous. The CDR3 length is 12 residues. Trimming cost V 0 bases and J 3 bases, with 0 bases left between them. Per the germline V gene, CDR1 is MNHNS and CDR2 is SASEGT. The CDR3 loop reads CASSEANQPQHF. The DNA of the CDR3 is TGTGCCAGCAGTGAAGCCAATCAGCCCCAGCATTTT.

As DNA, the CDR3 is TGCGCCAGCAGCCAAGGGTCATCCACGCAGGCGTATGGCTACACCTTC. Amino acid sequence: CASSQGSSTQAYGYTF. This chain uses TRBV4-3 with TRBJ1-2; D unresolved. Germline CDR1 LGHNA, CDR2 YSLEER. The CDR3 consists of 16 residues. The V gene lost 1 base and the J gene lost 5 bases, with 17 bases spanning the gap.

This chain links TRBV5-1 with TRBJ1-3, with D possibly being TRBD1 (5 bases). Germline loops: CDR1 SGHRS, CDR2 YFSETQ. Trimming removed 1 base from V and 3 bases from J, with 8 bases in between. The CDR3 spans 14 residues. The CDR3 here is CASSLSGYGNTIYF. CDR3 coding DNA: TGCGCCAGCAGCTTGTCAGGGTATGGAAACACCATATATTTT. Looking up the rest from reference TRBV5-1 and TRBJ1-3 gives the full variable domain: KAGVTQTPRYLIKTRGQQVTLSCSPISGHRSVSWYQQTPGQGLQFLFEYFSETQRNKGNFPGRFSGRQFSNSRSEMNVSTLELGDSALYLCASSLSGYGNTIYFGEGSWLTVV.

The rearrangement joins TRBV25-1 to TRBJ2-1; TRBD1 aligns across 7 bases. The CDR3 is 17 amino acids. Germline V lookup: CDR1 MGHDK, CDR2 SYGVNS. After removal of 2 bases from V and 2 bases from J, the junction contained 9 bases not matched to a gene. CDR3 in DNA: TGTGCCAGCAGTGAAAAAGGGACAGCGAAGCCCTACAATGAGCAGTTCTTC. Its protein product is CASSEKGTAKPYNEQFF.

This CDR3 reads CASSERSRGNEQFF. CDR3 DNA: TGTGCCAGCAGTGAAAGGTCACGGGGTAATGAGCAGTTCTTC. This rearrangement joins TRBV2 to TRBJ2-1, with a weak D call TRBD2 (5 bases). CDR3 length equals 14 residues. In germline, CDR1 is SNHLY, CDR2 FYNNEI. Trimming stripped 2 bases from V and 7 bases from J, with 12 bases between.

The chain joins TRBV29-1 to TRBJ2-3; the match to TRBD2 covers 10 bases. The CDR3 sequence is 13 residues long. The germline V gene encodes CDR1 SQVTM and CDR2 ANQGSEA. After removal of 4 bases from V and 4 bases from J, the junction contained 2 bases not matched to a gene. The CDR3 DNA follows: TGCAGCGTTGCAGCGGGAGGGCCAGATACGCAGTATTTT. Its protein product is CSVAAGGPDTQYF.

V gene TRBV3-1 (or the pseudogene TRBV3-2) combines with J gene TRBJ2-7; tentatively, D is TRBD2 (5 bases). CDR3 length: 13 residues. Germline-derived CDR1 and CDR2 are LGHDT and YNNKEL (reference sequence). V shed 4 bases and J shed 11 bases, with 18 bases lying between them. The CDR3 nucleotides read TGTGCCAGCAGCCCAGGCGGGTACGATCGGGAGTACTTC. Translating gives CASSPGGYDREYF.

The chain joins TRBV5-4 to TRBJ1-2; D unclear. The CDR3 totals 13 residues. The ends were cut back, 0 bases at V and 4 bases at J, with 7 bases in the middle. CDR1 and CDR2 (germline): SGHNT, YYREEE (reference sequence). As DNA, the CDR3 is TGTGCCAGCAGCTTGGGAGGGTCCTATGGCTACACCTTC. Its protein is CASSLGGSYGYTF.

The gene calls are TRBV5-5 and TRBJ2-1; D gene ambiguous. The length of the CDR3 is 13 residues. Trimming cost V 4 bases and J 15 bases, with 20 bases left between them. Germline-derived CDR1 and CDR2 are SGHKS and YYEKEE (reference sequence). The CDR3 DNA reads as TGTGCCAGCAGCAAGGTCGCCAGCGCCCAATCGTTCTTC. It specifies CASSKVASAQSFF.

The chain uses TRBV11-2 and TRBJ1-3; D is ambiguous. This CDR3 is built from 14 residues. In germline, CDR1 is SGHAT, CDR2 FQNNGV. Deletions cut 5 bases from V and 3 bases from J, with 11 bases between. In nucleotides, the CDR3 is TGTGCCAGCAGCCCCCGCCCCCATGGAAACACCATATATTTT. Translating it yields CASSPRPHGNTIYF. Complete variable domain (other parts from reference TRBV11-2 and TRBJ1-3): EAGVAQSPRYKIIEKRQSVAFWCNPISGHATLYWYQQILGQGPKLLIQFQNNGVVDDSQLPKDRFSAERLKGVDSTLKIQPAKLEDSAVYLCASSPRPHGNTIYFGEGSWLTVV.

J is TRBJ2-2 and V is TRBV3-1 (or the pseudogene TRBV3-2); perhaps TRBD1 as D (6 bases). The V end was cut by 4 bases, the J end by 2 bases, with 11 bases between. Germline CDR1 LGHDT, CDR2 YNNKEL (reference sequence). The CDR3 consists of 15 residues. CDR3 DNA: TGTGCCAGCAGCCGACAGGAAATAAACACCGGGGAGCTGTTTTTT. It encodes CASSRQEINTGELFF.

The chain joins TRBV6-2 or TRBV6-3 to TRBJ2-7; tentatively, D is TRBD1 (5 bases). CDR1 is MNHEY, CDR2 SVGEGT, per germline. CDR3 size: 12 residues. Trimming removed 4 bases at V and 4 bases at J, with 8 bases between. The CDR3 nucleotides are TGTGCCAGCAGTTCGCAGGGATACGAGCAGTACTTC. Encoded protein: CASSSQGYEQYF.

This clone occurred a few times. The chain recombines TRBV6-5 with TRBJ2-4; no definite D call. Looked up from germline, CDR1 is MNHEY and CDR2 is SVGAGI. The CDR3 sequence is 11 residues long. V was trimmed by 8 bases and J by 5 bases, leaving 7 bases between them. The CDR3 region has the DNA TGTGCCAGCGCAGACCAAAACATTCAGTACTTC. Protein: CASADQNIQYF.

This clone appeared a single time. The chain combines TRBV7-2 with TRBJ2-7; 7 positions agree with TRBD2. J gave up 6 bases and V 1 base, and 0 bases lay outside the gene matches. CDR1 SGHTA and CDR2 FQGNSA come from the germline V gene. This CDR3 region has 12 residues. The CDR3 nucleotides read TGTGCCAGCAGCTTAGGGGGGGGCGAGCAGTACTTC. Translation gives CASSLGGGEQYF.

The genes are TRBV11-2 and TRBJ2-1, with D possibly matching TRBD1 (5 bases). The ends were cut back, 3 bases at V and 4 bases at J, with 10 bases in the middle. There are 14 residues in the CDR3. Germline-derived CDR1 and CDR2 are SGHAT and FQNNGV. The chain's CDR3 is CASSFRGRYNEQFF. The CDR3 DNA follows: TGTGCCAGCAGCTTTAGGGGCCGTTACAATGAGCAGTTCTTC.

The J gene is TRBJ1-1, the V gene TRBV10-2; D is uncertain. V was trimmed by 1 base and J by 10 bases, leaving 10 bases between them. This CDR3 spans 12 amino acids. From germline, CDR1 is WSHSY and CDR2 SAAADI. The CDR3 spells CASSEWEGSAFF. The CDR3 region has the DNA TGCGCCAGCAGTGAGTGGGAGGGTTCAGCTTTCTTT.

This clone was observed a handful of times. The rearrangement joins TRBV27 to TRBJ1-3, with 9 bases identical to TRBD1. Germline CDR1 MNHEY, CDR2 SMNVEV (reference sequence). Trimming removed 6 bases from V and 2 bases from J; junction bases left unmatched: 5. The CDR3 totals 15 residues. CDR3 sequence (DNA): TGTGCCAGCAGCCGAGGGACAGGGCCTGGAAACACCATATATTTT. It yields the protein CASSRGTGPGNTIYF.

The chain combines TRBV5-1 with TRBJ1-2; D is uncertain. Germline lookup yields CDR1 SGHRS and CDR2 YFSETQ. V lost 0 bases to trimming and J lost 2 bases, with 11 bases between them. CDR3 size: 15 residues. The CDR3 protein is CASSLDAVSNYGYTF. In DNA form, the CDR3 reads TGCGCCAGCAGCTTGGATGCAGTATCCAACTATGGCTACACCTTC. Full variable domain (missing parts from reference TRBV5-1 and TRBJ1-2): KAGVTQTPRYLIKTRGQQVTLSCSPISGHRSVSWYQQTPGQGLQFLFEYFSETQRNKGNFPGRFSGRQFSNSRSEMNVSTLELGDSALYLCASSLDAVSNYGYTFGSGTRLTVV.